This record covers a single TCR beta chain. This record belongs to a study of memory CD4+ T cells and cytomegalovirus serostatus. CDR3 size: 16 residues. The V gene's germline CDR1 is SGHRS and CDR2 YFSETQ. The V end was cut by 0 bases, the J end by 2 bases, with 12 bases between. Method: immunoSEQ multiplex PCR; TCRdb's copy keeps in-frame clones and lacks some. This table has about 82,000 clones, approximately 80% appearing once. Single viable CD3+CD4+CD8-CD45RO+ cells were sorted as the memory CD4+ T cells. Sequencing was performed on memory CD4+ T cells from blood. This receptor was identified in an adult in good health and CMV-seronegative. The rearrangement links TRBV5-1 to TRBJ1-5, with a tentative D call TRBD1 (5 bases). CDR3 residues: CASSLGVGGGNQPQHF. For the CDR3, the DNA is TGCGCCAGCAGCTTGGGAGTGGGGGGGGGCAATCAGCCCCAGCATTTT.